The present T cell receptor beta chain was sequenced within a study of cytomegalovirus exposure and HLA in healthy donors. The protocol was immunoSEQ multiplex PCR, while the TCRdb copy is restricted to in-frame clones and leaves out a portion. The sample records 30,000 to 40,000 clones, about 93% being singletons. The CDR3 sequence is 17 residues long. The trim removed 4 bases at V and 4 bases at J, leaving 13 bases unmatched. Germline CDR1 reads SGHRS; CDR2 reads YFSETQ. The V and J genes are TRBV5-1 and TRBJ2-5, with 10 positions matching TRBD2. The sequence came from a man between 18 and 35 years old in good health and CMV-seronegative. The sequenced sample was PBMCs. CDR3 nucleotides: TGCGCCAGCAGCAACACCCTAGCGGGGGTGGTAGGAGAGACCCAGTACTTC. It translates to CASSNTLAGVVGETQYF.